These 19 T cell receptor beta chains share one sample of origin, sequenced in a study of cytomegalovirus exposure and HLA in healthy donors (dated by TCRdb to between 2016 and 2019). Library construction relied on the immunoSEQ multiplex PCR assay. A mixture of 60 forward primers for TCR Vbeta segments and 13 reverse primers for TCR Jbeta segments was used in the multiplex PCR. Drawn from immuneACCESS, this table holds only the in-frame rearrangements with V and J called that TCRdb kept. Clones are partly lost; checked studies trace under half to an unresolved V gene and leave the rest unexplained. The sample data list about 77,000 clones, and about 80% of these were observed just once. Together, the top ten hold roughly 7.2% of the sample. The sequenced material came from PBMCs. Receptors were obtained from a woman aged 40 to 49 in good health and CMV-seronegative.

The V call is TRBV19, the J call TRBJ1-1, with 9 bases aligning to TRBD1. Germline CDR1 LNHDA, CDR2 SQIVND (reference sequence). The CDR3 totals 15 residues. V lost 3 bases and J lost 3; bases outside the gene matches: 5. The CDR3 sequence: CASSIPGQGDTEAFF. The CDR3 nucleotides are TGTGCCAGTAGTATTCCGGGACAGGGTGACACTGAAGCTTTCTTT. Combining the CDR3 with reference TRBV19 and TRBJ1-1 gives the whole variable domain DGGITQSPKYLFRKEGQNVTLSCEQNLNHDAMYWYRQDPGQGLRLIYYSQIVNDFQKGDIAEGYSVSREKKESFPLTVTSAQKNPTAFYLCASSIPGQGDTEAFFGQGTRLTVV.

The V call is TRBV4-3, the J call TRBJ2-7; 9 bases match TRBD1. The V gene's germline CDR1 is LGHNA and CDR2 YSLEER. J was trimmed by 5 bases and V by 3 bases; bases with no gene match: 8. The CDR3 has 15 residues. CDR3 region: CASSHSGQGFDEQYF. The CDR3 bases are TGCGCCAGCAGCCACTCGGGACAGGGTTTCGACGAGCAGTACTTC.

The J gene is TRBJ2-1, the V gene TRBV11-1; 7 nucleotides align to TRBD2. Trimming took 0 bases from V and 5 from J; bases not matched to a gene: 4. The CDR3 spans 15 residues. From germline, CDR1 is SGHAT and CDR2 FQDESV (reference sequence). The chain's CDR3 is CASSLAGGPDNEQFF. As DNA, the CDR3 is TGTGCCAGCAGCTTAGCGGGAGGGCCCGACAATGAGCAGTTCTTC.

The chain has TRBV28 and TRBJ2-1, with D possibly matching TRBD1 (5 bases). This CDR3 is built from 12 residues. The ends were cut back, 6 bases at V and 7 bases at J, with 10 bases in the middle. Germline values: CDR1 MDHEN, CDR2 SYDVKM. This chain's CDR3 is CASSPHRNEQFF. CDR3 DNA sequence: TGTGCCAGCAGCCCCCACAGGAATGAGCAGTTCTTC. Full variable domain (remainder filled in from reference TRBV28 and TRBJ2-1): DVKVTQSSRYLVKRTGEKVFLECVQDMDHENMFWYRQDPGLGLRLIYFSYDVKMKEKGDIPEGYSVSREKKERFSLILESASTNQTSMYLCASSPHRNEQFFGPGTRLTVL.

J is TRBJ2-1 and V is TRBV5-6; 13 nucleotides agree with TRBD2. The germline V gene encodes CDR1 SGHDT and CDR2 YYEEEE. With 3 bases clipped from V and 1 base from J, the junction kept 4 bases outside the gene matches. This CDR3 has 17 residues. The CDR3 reads CASSSGLAGWSYNEQFF. The CDR3 DNA is TGTGCCAGCAGCTCGGGACTAGCGGGGTGGTCCTACAATGAGCAGTTCTTC. Together with reference TRBV5-6 and TRBJ2-1, the CDR3 gives the full variable domain: DAGVTQSPTHLIKTRGQQVTLRCSPKSGHDTVSWYQQALGQGPQFIFQYYEEEERQRGNFPDRFSGHQFPNYSSELNVNALLLGDSALYLCASSSGLAGWSYNEQFFGPGTRLTVL.

The rearrangement links TRBV30 to TRBJ1-1; maybe TRBD1 (6 bases). V was cut by 8 bases and J by 7 bases, with 20 bases left in between. Germline-derived CDR1 and CDR2 are GTSNPN and SVGIG (reference sequence). The CDR3 is 13 residues long. This CDR3 reads CAGAFRGWGEAFF. CDR3 nucleotides: TGTGCCGGGGCGTTCAGGGGTTGGGGTGAAGCTTTCTTT.

The rearrangement links TRBV29-1 to TRBJ2-5; 11 nucleotides agree with TRBD2. The CDR3 consists of 15 residues. The J segment lost 2 bases and the V segment lost 7 bases, leaving 9 bases of the junction unmatched. Looked up from germline, CDR1 is SQVTM and CDR2 is ANQGSEA. The CDR3 region is CSAASSGRHQETQYF. The CDR3 DNA reads TGCAGCGCTGCCTCTAGCGGGAGGCATCAAGAGACCCAGTACTTC.

This chain joins TRBV7-7 and TRBJ2-1; 7 bases match TRBD2. V dropped 5 bases and J dropped 4; count of bases not matched to a gene: 8. CDR1 is SSHAT, CDR2 FNYEAQ, per germline (reference sequence). There are 15 residues in the CDR3. The chain's CDR3 is CASSRHGGRYNEQFF. The CDR3 DNA sequence: TGTGCCAGCAGCAGACATGGCGGGAGATACAATGAGCAGTTCTTC. Supplemented by reference TRBV7-7 and TRBJ2-1, the full variable domain reads GAGVSQSPRYKVTKRGQDVTLRCDPISSHATLYWYQQALGQGPEFLTYFNYEAQPDKSGLPSDRFSAERPEGSISTLTIQRTEQRDSAMYRCASSRHGGRYNEQFFGPGTRLTVL.

This chain connects TRBV29-1 to TRBJ2-5, with D possibly being TRBD1 (6 bases). Matching the DNA end better, TRBJ2-7 makes the J call doubtful. The CDR3 consists of 13 residues. The germline V gene has CDR1 SQVTM and CDR2 ANQGSEA. CDR3 loop: CSVGHRALYEQYF. The CDR3, as DNA: TGCAGCGTTGGGCACAGGGCTCTCTACGAGCAGTACTTC.

This sequence joins TRBV28 and TRBJ2-4; weak D call: TRBD1 (5 bases). There are 16 residues in the CDR3. The V gene's germline CDR1 is MDHEN and CDR2 SYDVKM. V lost 7 bases to trimming and J lost 9 bases, with 25 bases between them. DNA for the CDR3: TGTGCCAGCACCAGTTCCCTTAACCGAGACAGTAGCATTCAGTACTTC. Translating gives CASTSSLNRDSSIQYF. The variable domain in full, completed from reference TRBV28 and TRBJ2-4, reads DVKVTQSSRYLVKRTGEKVFLECVQDMDHENMFWYRQDPGLGLRLIYFSYDVKMKEKGDIPEGYSVSREKKERFSLILESASTNQTSMYLCASTSSLNRDSSIQYFGAGTRLSVL.

V usage is TRBV7-6 and J usage is TRBJ2-2; 10 bases align to TRBD2. CDR1 and CDR2 from the germline V gene are SGHVS and FNYEAQ. The CDR3 sequence is 16 residues long. The V segment lost 1 base and the J segment 4 bases; nucleotides outside the gene matches: 3. The chain's CDR3 is CASSLVSSGSTGELFF. The DNA for the CDR3 is TGTGCCAGCAGCTTAGTCTCTAGCGGGAGCACCGGGGAGCTGTTTTTT.

The chain has TRBV6-1 and TRBJ1-4, with a tentative D call TRBD1 (6 bases). Germline assignment: CDR1 MNHNS and CDR2 SASEGT. V dropped 7 bases and J dropped 4 bases, with 13 bases sitting between them. The CDR3 totals 14 residues. In nucleotides, the CDR3 is TGTGCCAGCATTCCGACAGGCCTTAATGAAAAACTGTTTTTT. The encoded protein is CASIPTGLNEKLFF.

The CDR3 nucleotides read TGTGCCAGCAGCTATGGACAGGTAATCCAGCCCCAGCATTTT. Translating gives CASSYGQVIQPQHF. The chain links TRBV28 to TRBJ1-5, with 7 bases aligning to TRBD1. The CDR3 is made up of 14 amino acids. With V trimmed by 6 bases and J by 7 bases, 9 bases remained unmatched. CDR1 is MDHEN and CDR2 is SYDVKM in the germline V gene. Combining the CDR3 with reference TRBV28 and TRBJ1-5 gives the whole variable domain DVKVTQSSRYLVKRTGEKVFLECVQDMDHENMFWYRQDPGLGLRLIYFSYDVKMKEKGDIPEGYSVSREKKERFSLILESASTNQTSMYLCASSYGQVIQPQHFGDGTRLSIL.

This clone was counted only a few times. The rearrangement uses TRBV30 and TRBJ1-6; the D is unclear. Trimming left V 2 bases short and J 14 bases short, with 13 bases between. Per germline, CDR1 GTSNPN and CDR2 SVGIG (reference sequence). CDR3 length: 12 amino acids. Here the CDR3 reads CAWSPAAGTLHF. CDR3 DNA sequence: TGTGCCTGGAGTCCCGCAGCCGGGACCCTCCACTTT.

The V gene is TRBV5-4, the J gene TRBJ2-5; TRBD2 matches at 11 bases. From germline, CDR1 is SGHNT and CDR2 YYREEE (reference sequence). With V trimmed by 8 bases and J by 5 bases, 8 bases remained unmatched. The CDR3 is made up of 14 amino acids. Here the CDR3 reads CASLLAGVEETQYF. DNA for the CDR3: TGTGCCAGTTTACTAGCGGGGGTTGAGGAGACCCAGTACTTC. The whole variable domain, remainder taken from reference TRBV5-4 and TRBJ2-5, is ETGVTQSPTHLIKTRGQQVTLRCSSQSGHNTVSWYQQALGQGPQFIFQYYREEENGRGNFPPRFSGLQFPNYSSELNVNALELDDSALYLCASLLAGVEETQYFGPGTRLLVL.

The rearrangement links TRBV6-5 to TRBJ2-2; TRBD2 matches 8 bases. Germline CDR1 and CDR2: MNHEY and SVGAGI. There are 15 residues in the CDR3. The V gene end was trimmed by 6 bases and the J gene end by 4 bases; junction bases not matched to a gene: 7. For the CDR3, the DNA is TGTGCCAGCAGCCAGCGGGAGCCTGGCACCGGGGAGCTGTTTTTT. Its protein product is CASSQREPGTGELFF.

V and J are TRBV27 and TRBJ2-7; 13 nucleotides match TRBD2. Germline trimming cut 5 bases from V and 2 bases from J; bases unmatched to any gene: 6. The CDR3 loop spans 16 amino acids. CDR1 is MNHEY, CDR2 SMNVEV, per germline (reference sequence). The CDR3 loop reads CASSLEGTSGAYEQYF. Here the CDR3 DNA reads TGTGCCAGCAGTCTTGAAGGGACTAGCGGGGCCTACGAGCAGTACTTC.

This clone was seen just once. This chain connects TRBV7-9 to TRBJ2-5; 9 bases match TRBD2. Germline V lookup: CDR1 SEHNR, CDR2 FQNEAQ (reference sequence). V lost 4 bases and J lost 5; bases outside the gene matches: 5. The CDR3 contains 14 residues. CDR3: CASSWGLASETQYF. The CDR3 DNA sequence: TGTGCCAGCAGCTGGGGACTAGCCTCGGAGACCCAGTACTTC.

V usage is TRBV5-1 and J usage is TRBJ1-3; tentatively, D is TRBD1 (6 bases). CDR3 size: 18 residues. The germline V and J ends were trimmed by 6 bases and 8 bases, with 30 bases remaining between them. Germline V CDR1 and CDR2: SGHRS, YFSETQ. Here the CDR3 DNA reads TGCGCCAGCACTATTGGTTTCGGACAGCCGCTGCGTTGGGACACCATATATTTT. Protein: CASTIGFGQPLRWDTIYF.